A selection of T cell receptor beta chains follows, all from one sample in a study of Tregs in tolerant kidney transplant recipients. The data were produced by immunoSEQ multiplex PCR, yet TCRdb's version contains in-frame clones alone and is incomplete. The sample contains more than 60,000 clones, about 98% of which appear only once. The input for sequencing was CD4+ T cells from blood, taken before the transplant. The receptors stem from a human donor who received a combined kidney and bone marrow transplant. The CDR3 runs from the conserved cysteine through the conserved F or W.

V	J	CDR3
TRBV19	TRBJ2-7	CASSIKAGTYEQYF
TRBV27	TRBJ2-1	CASSPTDRGRGSYNEQFF
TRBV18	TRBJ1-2	CASSPPHRQNYGYTF
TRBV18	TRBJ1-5	CASSQEGISNQPQHF
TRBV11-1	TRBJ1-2	CASSLAGPNNYGYTF
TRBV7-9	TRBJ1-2	CASSTMGYGYTF
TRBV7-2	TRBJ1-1	CASSLVPENTEAFF
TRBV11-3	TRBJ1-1	CASSLGQENTEAFF
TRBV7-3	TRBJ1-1	CASSSTGGWNTEAFF
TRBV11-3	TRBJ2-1	CASSLGTSGSRPFF
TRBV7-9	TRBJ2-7	CASSLNPVLSYEQYF
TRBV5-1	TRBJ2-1	CASSIGQGNEQFF
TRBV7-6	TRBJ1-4	CASSLASVGQGGKLFF
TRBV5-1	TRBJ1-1	CASSLGEGTEAFF
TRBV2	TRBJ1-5	CASNVDRVNQPQHF
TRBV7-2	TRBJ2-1	CASSQTFGQGVNNEQFF
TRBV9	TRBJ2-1	CASSITGTTYNEQFF
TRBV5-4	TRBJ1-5	CASSSGGGNQPQHF
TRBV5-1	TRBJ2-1	CASKPSGPVNEQFF
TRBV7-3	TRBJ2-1	CASSLAEAPYNEQFF
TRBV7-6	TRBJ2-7	CASSLAAGYEQYF
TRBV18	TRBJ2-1	CASSLGTSGTYNEQFF
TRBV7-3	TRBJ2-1	CASSPPGDFKFF
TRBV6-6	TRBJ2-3	CASHSKLAVSTDTQYF
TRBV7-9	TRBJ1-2	CASSYVGTGGGGYTF
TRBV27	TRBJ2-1	CASSPSTPLGPNEQFF
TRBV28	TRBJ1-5	CASSSRSWSQPQHF
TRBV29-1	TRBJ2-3	CSVGPAGVVDTQYF
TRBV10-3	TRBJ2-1	CAISELATSVYEQFF
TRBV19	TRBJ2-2	CASSSPGNTGELFF
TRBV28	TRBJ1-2	CATLQGQVIVMGYTF
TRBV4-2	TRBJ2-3	CASSQEGGGPSTDTQYF
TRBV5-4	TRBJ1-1	CASTRRGGRGTEAFF
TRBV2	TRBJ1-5	CASKRRAGGLRNQPQHF
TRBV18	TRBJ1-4	CASSPQTTQGAHEKLFF
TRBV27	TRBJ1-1	CASSFQGMNTEAFF
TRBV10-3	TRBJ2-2	CAISEPWGLAGGNTGELFF
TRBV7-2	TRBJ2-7	CASSLTWEQYF
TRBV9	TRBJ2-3	CASSVLSYSTDTQYF
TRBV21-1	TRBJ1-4	CASSAYRAEDEKLFF
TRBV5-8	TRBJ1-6	CASSFSIGGNSPLHF
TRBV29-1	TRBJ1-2	CSVEKNAGGGYTF
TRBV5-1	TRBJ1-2	CASSLRQGREGYTF
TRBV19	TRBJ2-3	CASSIGGGDTQYF
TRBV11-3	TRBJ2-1	CASSPLLGGGYNEQFF
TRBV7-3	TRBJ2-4	CASSLIGGPENIQYF
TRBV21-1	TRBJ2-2	CASSKGFTGDTGELFF
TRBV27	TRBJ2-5	CASSSQNQETQYF
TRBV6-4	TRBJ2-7	CASSQSGLAGSYEQYF
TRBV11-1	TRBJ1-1	CASSFLDRANTEAFF
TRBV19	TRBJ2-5	CASSIIPEETQYF